Following are 30 T cell receptor beta chains from one sample sequenced in a study of blood T cell repertoires in COVID-19. Clones were read by immunoSEQ multiplex PCR, and TCRdb kept only the in-frame ones, dropping some. Among 140,000 or so clones, about 87% were seen once, and the ten largest hold less than 45%. The sequencing sample was made of peripheral blood. Every receptor here comes from a man in his forties or fifties who had recovered from COVID-19.

The J gene is TRBJ1-1, the V gene TRBV4-1, with D possibly being TRBD1 (6 bases). Trimming took off 1 base at V and 0 bases at J, with 9 bases between the two ends. Looked up from germline, CDR1 is MGHRA and CDR2 is YSYEKL. The CDR3 is made up of 15 amino acids. CDR3 residues: CASSQGPGVNTEAFF. CDR3 coding DNA: TGCGCCAGCAGCCAAGGGCCAGGGGTGAACACTGAAGCTTTCTTT.

The chain combines TRBV5-1 with TRBJ1-2, with D perhaps matching TRBD1 (6 bases). The CDR3 loop spans 13 amino acids. V lost 0 bases to trimming and J lost 6 bases, with 9 bases between them. CDR1 is SGHRS, CDR2 YFSETQ, per germline. The CDR3: CASSLVGADGYTF. CDR3 DNA sequence: TGCGCCAGCAGCTTGGTGGGGGCGGATGGCTACACCTTC. Full variable domain (remainder filled in from reference TRBV5-1 and TRBJ1-2): KAGVTQTPRYLIKTRGQQVTLSCSPISGHRSVSWYQQTPGQGLQFLFEYFSETQRNKGNFPGRFSGRQFSNSRSEMNVSTLELGDSALYLCASSLVGADGYTFGSGTRLTVV.

In its sample, this clone was seen a few times. The chain recombines TRBV6-5 with TRBJ1-3; TRBD1 agrees at 7 bases. The germline gives CDR1 MNHEY, CDR2 SVGAGI. The CDR3 spans 15 residues. Losses at the gene ends were 7 bases for V and 9 bases for J; bases not matched to a gene: 15. CDR3 protein: CASKMQGVGTGTIYF. The CDR3 bases are TGTGCCAGCAAAATGCAGGGGGTTGGAACCGGCACCATATATTTT.

This rearrangement joins TRBV5-1 to TRBJ2-3; maybe TRBD1 (6 bases). Looked up from germline, CDR1 is SGHRS and CDR2 is YFSETQ. The CDR3 runs to 14 residues. The V end was cut by 4 bases, the J end by 6 bases, with 15 bases between. The CDR3 nucleotides are TGCGCCAGCAGCCTAGGGATTGGGGGCGATACGCAGTATTTT. Translated, it gives CASSLGIGGDTQYF.

The V and J genes are TRBV30 and TRBJ1-1; 8 bases are a match to TRBD1. Germline CDR1 reads GTSNPN; CDR2 reads SVGIG (reference sequence). The CDR3 is made up of 14 amino acids. Trimming removed 3 bases from V and 5 bases from J; junction bases left unmatched: 8. CDR3 bases: TGTGCCTGGAGCCCCGGGACAGGAGAAACTGAAGCTTTCTTT. Translation gives CAWSPGTGETEAFF.

J is TRBJ2-7 and V is TRBV11-2; the D is unclear. Trimming removed 5 bases from V and 5 bases from J, with 25 bases in between. The germline V gene has CDR1 SGHAT and CDR2 FQNNGV. This CDR3 is built from 17 residues. The CDR3 reads CASSGSVLGTRPDEQYF. The CDR3 bases are TGTGCCAGCAGCGGAAGTGTGTTGGGCACCCGACCCGACGAGCAGTACTTC.

This rearrangement joins TRBV4-3 to TRBJ1-1, with 7 bases fitting TRBD1. Trimming removed 3 bases from V and 5 bases from J; junction bases left unmatched: 3. The CDR3 sequence is 13 residues long. The germline V gene encodes CDR1 LGHNA and CDR2 YSLEER. As DNA, the CDR3 is TGCGCCAGCAGCCATGACAGGGTTACTGAAGCTTTCTTT. It translates to CASSHDRVTEAFF.

The chain recombines TRBV27 with TRBJ2-1; D remains unclear. This CDR3 is built from 15 residues. In germline, CDR1 is MNHEY, CDR2 SMNVEV (reference sequence). The ends were cut back, 5 bases at V and 1 base at J, with 12 bases in the middle. The CDR3 bases are TGTGCCAGCAGTACGAGAGCATTATCCTACAATGAGCAGTTCTTC. It yields the protein CASSTRALSYNEQFF.

Only a few counts were recorded for this clone. V usage is TRBV4-3 and J usage is TRBJ2-2; possible D gene TRBD1, 6 bases. Trimming cost V 0 bases and J 5 bases, with 10 bases left between them. CDR1 and CDR2 from the germline V gene are LGHNA and YSLEER. This CDR3 is built from 15 residues. CDR3 amino acids: CASSQEPQGTGELFF. The CDR3 nucleotides are TGCGCCAGCAGCCAAGAACCACAGGGTACCGGGGAGCTGTTTTTT.

The CDR3 region is CAWSVLFPPRTLHF. CDR3 DNA sequence: TGTGCCTGGAGTGTCCTATTTCCTCCTCGAACCCTCCACTTT. The rearrangement joins TRBV30 to TRBJ1-6; D remains ambiguous. The germline V gene has CDR1 GTSNPN and CDR2 SVGIG (reference sequence). CDR3 size: 14 residues. V lost 0 bases, J lost 14 bases, and 17 bases lay in between.

The rearrangement links TRBV20-1 to TRBJ2-7; D is ambiguous. Trimming stripped 3 bases from V and 3 bases from J, with 12 bases between. The germline gives CDR1 DFQATT, CDR2 SNEGSKA (reference sequence). CDR3 size: 13 residues. The CDR3 sequence is CSASGQIHYEQYF. The CDR3 bases are TGCAGTGCTAGTGGGCAGATACACTACGAGCAGTACTTC.

Comment on this clone: Other DNA sequences in this specimen translate into the identical CDR3. The chain employs TRBV9 and TRBJ1-6; D not certain. Trimming shortened V by 0 bases and J by 4 bases, and 8 bases separated the two germline ends. Germline CDR1 SGDLS, CDR2 YYNGEE. The CDR3 is 15 amino acids. The CDR3 DNA follows: TGTGCCAGCAGCGTAGGCACAGCTTATAATTCACCCCTCCACTTT. Protein product: CASSVGTAYNSPLHF.

The J gene is TRBJ2-5, the V gene TRBV6-5, with 9 bases aligning to TRBD2. Germline V gives CDR1 MNHEY, CDR2 SVGAGI. V shed 6 bases, J shed 5 bases, and the junction held 7 bases outside the gene matches. The CDR3 runs to 14 residues. The CDR3 is CASRRTSVIETQYF. CDR3 sequence (DNA): TGTGCCAGCAGGCGGACTAGCGTCATCGAGACCCAGTACTTC.

The J gene is TRBJ2-2, the V gene TRBV6-6; maybe TRBD2 (6 bases). The CDR3 spans 12 residues. Germline V lookup: CDR1 MNHNY, CDR2 SVGAGI (reference sequence). Between the trimmed V and J ends, which lost 6 bases and 12 bases, there was a span of 14 bases. CDR3 residues: CASSPGREKLFF. The CDR3 DNA is TGTGCCAGCAGCCCCGGACGGGAGAAGCTGTTTTTT.

The chain is built from TRBV9 and TRBJ2-5, with a weak D call TRBD2 (5 bases). The ends were cut back, 4 bases at V and 5 bases at J, with 18 bases in the middle. The germline V gene has CDR1 SGDLS and CDR2 YYNGEE. The CDR3 extends over 15 amino acids. CDR3 in amino acids: CASSPGWLAGETQYF. In DNA form, the CDR3 reads TGTGCCAGCAGCCCCGGATGGCTAGCCGGGGAGACCCAGTACTTC.

In DNA, the CDR3 is TGTGCCAGCAGCCACCCCGTCTGGGGGCGGGGGGGAGGAGATACGCAGTATTTT. Translation gives CASSHPVWGRGGGDTQYF. The chain couples TRBV14 to TRBJ2-3; 9 nucleotides match TRBD2. Unmatched junction bases numbered 15, after V lost 3 bases and J lost 5 bases. The CDR3 is 18 amino acids. Germline V gene sequence: CDR1 SGHDN, CDR2 FVKESK.

The V and J genes are TRBV10-2 and TRBJ2-3; D is possibly TRBD2 (6 bases). Germline values: CDR1 WSHSY, CDR2 SAAADI. CDR3 size: 13 residues. Trimming took 5 bases from V and 1 from J, leaving 7 bases between them. CDR3 region: CASSWGGTDTQYF. The DNA for the CDR3 is TGCGCCAGCAGTTGGGGGGGCACAGATACGCAGTATTTT.

The genes are TRBV3-1 (or the pseudogene TRBV3-2) and TRBJ2-7; 7 bases fit TRBD1. The CDR3 is made up of 15 amino acids. Germline lookup yields CDR1 LGHDT and CDR2 YNNKEL (reference sequence). V lost 2 bases, J lost 2 bases, and 6 bases stayed unmatched. The CDR3 bases are TGTGCCAGCAGCCAATATAGACAGGGCCCCTACGAGCAGTACTTC. It yields the protein CASSQYRQGPYEQYF.

The rearrangement links TRBV4-1 to TRBJ1-1; 7 bases fit TRBD1. In germline, CDR1 is MGHRA, CDR2 YSYEKL. After removal of 3 bases from V and 3 bases from J, the junction contained 4 bases not matched to a gene. The CDR3 runs to 14 residues. The CDR3 sequence is CASSHTGVDTEAFF. As DNA, the CDR3 is TGCGCCAGCAGCCACACAGGGGTGGACACTGAAGCTTTCTTT.

This rearrangement joins TRBV25-1 to TRBJ1-6; D call uncertain. CDR1 MGHDK and CDR2 SYGVNS come from the germline V gene. The CDR3 covers 14 residues. V lost 3 bases, J lost 10 bases, and 13 bases lay in between. The CDR3 bases are TGTGCCAGCAGTGATAGTGTCTTCCAATCACCCCTCCACTTT. Translating gives CASSDSVFQSPLHF. The whole variable domain, remainder taken from reference TRBV25-1 and TRBJ1-6, is EADIYQTPRYLVIGTGKKITLECSQTMGHDKMYWYQQDPGMELHLIHYSYGVNSTEKGDLSSESTVSRIRTEHFPLTLESARPSHTSQYLCASSDSVFQSPLHFGNGTRLTVT.

V usage is TRBV6-5 and J usage is TRBJ2-5, with D possibly being TRBD2 (5 bases). The ends were cut back, 0 bases at V and 5 bases at J, with 16 bases in the middle. CDR1 MNHEY and CDR2 SVGAGI come from the germline V gene. The CDR3 runs 16 residues. CDR3 protein: CASSYSSGIGIETQYF. DNA for the CDR3: TGTGCCAGCAGTTACTCGAGCGGCATAGGGATCGAGACCCAGTACTTC.

The table lists this clone with a count of one. The CDR3 bases are TGTGCCACCCGGACTAGCGGGGGGGCCGGGGAGCTGTTTTTT. Translating it yields CATRTSGGAGELFF. The chain is built from TRBV27 and TRBJ2-2, with 15 bases matching TRBD2. V shed 10 bases, J shed 6 bases, and the junction held 3 bases outside the gene matches. The length of the CDR3 is 14 residues. Germline lookup yields CDR1 MNHEY and CDR2 SMNVEV (reference sequence).

V gene TRBV3-1 (or the pseudogene TRBV3-2) combines with J gene TRBJ1-5; 8 nucleotides line up with TRBD1. V was clipped by 4 bases and J by 3 bases; unmatched bases: 8. CDR1 and CDR2 from the germline V gene are LGHDT and YNNKEL (reference sequence). The CDR3 contains 16 residues. The CDR3 DNA reads TGTGCCAGCAGCCCTTGGACAGGGCGAACCAATCAGCCCCAGCATTTT. It codes for CASSPWTGRTNQPQHF.

The chain couples TRBV2 to TRBJ2-7; D possibly corresponds to TRBD1 (5 bases). The CDR3 covers 12 residues. Trimming removed 3 bases from V and 4 bases from J, with 7 bases in between. The germline V gene has CDR1 SNHLY and CDR2 FYNNEI. The CDR3 DNA sequence: TGTGCCAGCAGTGAGGGGCTGTACGAGCAGTACTTC. Translated, it gives CASSEGLYEQYF. The whole variable domain, remainder taken from reference TRBV2 and TRBJ2-7, is EPEVTQTPSHQVTQMGQEVILRCVPISNHLYFYWYRQILGQKVEFLVSFYNNEISEKSEIFDDQFSVERPDGSNFTLKIRSTKLEDSAMYFCASSEGLYEQYFGPGTRLTVT.

This rearrangement joins TRBV11-3 to TRBJ2-7; a possible D gene is TRBD2 (5 bases). The CDR3 is made up of 14 amino acids. Trimming cost V 0 bases and J 0 bases, with 6 bases left between them. Per the germline V gene, CDR1 is SGHNT and CDR2 is YENEEA. CDR3 nucleotides: TGTGCCAGCAGCTTAGACGGGAACTCCTACGAGCAGTACTTC. This sequence encodes CASSLDGNSYEQYF.

As regards this clone: The sample carries other DNA sequences with the same CDR3. The CDR3 DNA reads as TGTGCCAGCAGTTTAAACGGGAATCAGCCCCAGCATTTT. Amino acids: CASSLNGNQPQHF. This chain connects TRBV12-3 or TRBV12-4 to TRBJ1-5; no reliable D call. V dropped 2 bases and J dropped 4 bases, with 6 bases sitting between them. This CDR3 is built from 13 residues.

CDR3: CSGDRGQGDTQYF. CDR3 coding DNA: TGCAGCGGAGACAGGGGGCAGGGAGATACGCAGTATTTT. The chain employs TRBV29-1 and TRBJ2-3, with TRBD1 matching over 10 bases. Trimming cost V 7 bases and J 5 bases; bases outside gene matches: 6. The length of the CDR3 is 13 residues. Per the germline V gene, CDR1 is SQVTM and CDR2 is ANQGSEA.

The chain has TRBV19 and TRBJ1-1, with D unresolved. Per germline, CDR1 LNHDA and CDR2 SQIVND (reference sequence). The V gene lost 0 bases and the J gene lost 14 bases, with 10 bases spanning the gap. This CDR3 region has 11 residues. The CDR3: CASSIEGSQFF. The CDR3 DNA reads TGTGCCAGTAGTATAGAGGGGAGCCAGTTCTTT.

The chain joins TRBV6-1 to TRBJ1-6; 8 bases are a match to TRBD1. Germline assignment: CDR1 MNHNS and CDR2 SASEGT. The CDR3 is 16 amino acids. Trimming at V came to 4 bases and at J to 5 bases, leaving 7 bases not matched to a gene. The CDR3 protein is CASSGWTGINNSPLHF. The CDR3 DNA reads TGTGCCAGCAGTGGATGGACAGGGATAAATAATTCACCCCTCCACTTT.

The V call is TRBV6-5, the J call TRBJ1-6, with 7 bases fitting TRBD1. Germline CDR1 reads MNHEY; CDR2 reads SVGAGI. CDR3 length: 16 residues. V shed 2 bases, J shed 4 bases, and the junction held 5 bases outside the gene matches. Here the CDR3 DNA reads TGTGCCAGCAGTTACGCCACGGGACAGTATAATTCACCCCTCCACTTT. Translation: CASSYATGQYNSPLHF.